This TCR beta chain was profiled in a study of CD8 T cells in Susac syndrome. RNA in amounts of about 0.5 to 1 ug was reverse transcribed with random hexamers. Using its own MiXCR run on the immunoSEQ multiplex PCR reads, TCRdb lists one record per CDR3 protein. This table holds about 290,000 distinct CDR3 sequences, approximately 89% found once. The V gene's germline CDR1 is SGHKS and CDR2 YYEKEE (reference sequence). This CDR3 is built from 14 residues. Trimming removed 3 bases from V and 2 bases from J, with 10 bases in between. The sequencing input was CD8+ T cells from PBMCs. The chain joins TRBV5-5 to TRBJ2-3; D remains ambiguous. This clonotype was obtained from a human donor with multiple sclerosis. The DNA of the CDR3 is TGTGCCAGCAGCTCTCTTCTTAACACAGATACGCAGTATTTT. Protein: CASSSLLNTDTQYF.